This T cell receptor (beta chain) is from a study of blood T cells in healthy people across ages. The study's findings and limits: Long-lived donors had more naive CD4+ cells and higher diversity than aged donors.

At least 6 million PBMCs were isolated per sample. A sample-barcoded 5' primer and a J-beta primer mix were used in a second PCR of about 6 to 12 cycles. A single record per CDR3 protein comes from TCRdb applying MiXCR to the 5' RACE reads. The table lists approximately 1,100,000 distinct CDR3 sequences, 35% to 55% of them singletons. Germline V gene data show CDR1 as MNHEY and CDR2 as SVGAGI. This CDR3 has 15 residues. V was clipped by 5 bases and J by 3 bases, with 15 bases between them. As for this clonotype: Its target is unknown.

The origin of this receptor is a woman between 55 and 75 years old in good health. Sequencing used blood. The chain recombines TRBV6-5 with TRBJ2-3, with D tentatively TRBD2 (5 bases). CDR3 protein: CASSTAVSGTDTQYF. CDR3 coding DNA: TGTGCCAGCAGTACAGCGGTAAGCGGTACAGATACGCAGTATTTT.